The 21 T cell receptor beta chains presented below share a single source sample, sequenced in a study of blood T cell repertoires in COVID-19 (dated by TCRdb to about 2020). Libraries were made using the immunoSEQ multiplex PCR assay. TCRdb limited this immuneACCESS table to in-frame rearrangements with V and J called. A share of clones is missing; checked studies link under half to unresolved V genes, and the rest is unexplained. The sample table lists approximately 180,000 clones, around 84% of them with a count of one. 13% to 15% of the sample goes to the ten largest clones. Sequencing was performed on PBMCs or T cells enriched from blood (not recorded which). These receptors were taken from a man aged 45-65 years who had recovered from COVID-19.

At least ten counts were recorded for this clone. The CDR3 sequence is CASSTWEGDTIYF. The CDR3 DNA reads as TGTGCCAGTAGTACCTGGGAGGGAGACACCATATATTTT. This chain joins TRBV19 and TRBJ1-3; no clear D gene. CDR1 and CDR2 (germline): LNHDA, SQIVND (reference sequence). This CDR3 comprises 13 residues. V lost 4 bases and J 8 bases, leaving 12 bases between the germline ends.

This clone was found once. The chain carries TRBV7-2 and TRBJ1-5; D remains ambiguous. The germline V and J ends were trimmed by 5 bases and 2 bases, with 7 bases remaining between them. There are 13 residues in the CDR3. Germline V gene lookup returns CDR1 SGHTA and CDR2 FQGNSA. CDR3 sequence (DNA): TGTGCCAGCAGCCAGGCGCGCAATCAGCCCCAGCATTTT. Its protein product is CASSQARNQPQHF.

The chain recombines TRBV18 with TRBJ2-3; 7 nucleotides agree with TRBD2. The CDR3 runs 13 residues. The V and J ends lost 2 bases and 11 bases, in that order; junction bases with no gene match: 7. CDR1 and CDR2 from the germline V gene are KGHSH and LQKENI. The CDR3 protein is CASSPIGGGGQYF. The CDR3 region has the DNA TGTGCCAGCTCACCAATCGGCGGCGGGGGGCAGTATTTT.

The chain employs TRBV18 and TRBJ1-2; 8 bases fit TRBD1. The CDR3 has 14 amino acids. Germline V lookup: CDR1 KGHSH, CDR2 LQKENI. Trimming cost V 3 bases and J 8 bases; bases outside gene matches: 8. The CDR3 DNA follows: TGTGCCAGCTCACCCCAACCGGACAGGGTCGGCTACACCTTC. The encoded protein is CASSPQPDRVGYTF.

The chain has TRBV2 and TRBJ2-5; 8 nucleotides line up with TRBD1. Germline V CDR1 and CDR2: SNHLY, FYNNEI. The CDR3 has 14 residues. Trimming cost V 6 bases and J 1 base; bases outside gene matches: 4. For the CDR3, the DNA is TGTGCCAGCAGGCGGACAGGGCCCCAAGAGACCCAGTACTTC. Translated, it gives CASRRTGPQETQYF.

V is TRBV6-5 and J is TRBJ1-2, with a weak D call TRBD1 (5 bases). This CDR3 spans 14 amino acids. V was shortened by 6 bases and J by 5 bases, with 16 bases between the two germline ends. The germline CDR1 and CDR2 sequences are MNHEY and SVGAGI. The CDR3 loop reads CASSPRATPYGYTF. CDR3 DNA sequence: TGTGCCAGCAGCCCCAGGGCAACGCCGTATGGCTACACCTTC.

The chain links TRBV6-5 to TRBJ2-7; perhaps TRBD2 as D (6 bases). The V gene's germline CDR1 is MNHEY and CDR2 SVGAGI. V was clipped by 6 bases and J by 5 bases, with 23 bases between them. The CDR3 runs 16 residues. In DNA form, the CDR3 reads TGTGCCAGCAGCTACAGCTGGGCGCGGTCGGGAGACGAGCAGTACTTC. Translating it yields CASSYSWARSGDEQYF.

The chain links TRBV9 to TRBJ1-2; 8 bases match TRBD1. The germline V gene encodes CDR1 SGDLS and CDR2 YYNGEE. The J segment lost 8 bases and the V segment lost 4 bases, leaving 7 bases of the junction unmatched. The CDR3 is 13 amino acids. The CDR3 sequence is CASSFLTGVGYTF. The CDR3 coding sequence is TGTGCCAGCAGCTTCCTGACAGGGGTCGGCTACACCTTC.

V usage is TRBV11-3 and J usage is TRBJ2-1; 7 bases line up with TRBD1. Per germline, CDR1 SGHNT and CDR2 YENEEA. There are 15 residues in the CDR3. Trimming took 5 bases from V and 2 from J; bases not matched to a gene: 6. Here the CDR3 DNA reads TGTGCCAGCAGCAGGGCACAGGGGCCCTACAATGAGCAGTTCTTC. Residues: CASSRAQGPYNEQFF.

This chain joins TRBV7-6 and TRBJ2-4, with a tentative D call TRBD2 (5 bases). This CDR3 has 16 residues. Germline CDR1 reads SGHVS; CDR2 reads FNYEAQ. Trimming stripped 2 bases from V and 1 base from J, with 12 bases between. The chain's CDR3 is CASSLPWTGAKNIQYF. DNA of the CDR3: TGTGCCAGCAGCTTACCGTGGACGGGGGCCAAAAACATTCAGTACTTC. Combining the CDR3 with reference TRBV7-6 and TRBJ2-4 gives the whole variable domain GAGVSQSPRYKVTKRGQDVALRCDPISGHVSLYWYRQALGQGPEFLTYFNYEAQQDKSGLPNDRFSAERPEGSISTLTIQRTEQRDSAMYRCASSLPWTGAKNIQYFGAGTRLSVL.

The chain uses TRBV3-1 (or the pseudogene TRBV3-2) and TRBJ2-7; D is unclear. The CDR3 runs 15 residues. Trimming took 0 bases from V and 2 from J, leaving 11 bases between them. Germline CDR1 LGHDT, CDR2 YNNKEL (reference sequence). The CDR3 region has the DNA TGTGCCAGCAGCCAAGACGCGGTGGTAGCCTACGAGCAGTACTTC. Protein: CASSQDAVVAYEQYF.

The rearrangement joins TRBV5-6 to TRBJ2-7; TRBD2 matches 15 bases. Germline lookup yields CDR1 SGHDT and CDR2 YYEEEE. V lost 5 bases, J lost 2 bases, and 5 bases stayed unmatched. The length of the CDR3 is 16 residues. CDR3 sequence: CASSSWTSGGAYEQYF. As DNA, the CDR3 is TGTGCCAGCAGTTCCTGGACTAGCGGGGGGGCCTACGAGCAGTACTTC.

The rearrangement joins TRBV2 to TRBJ2-7, with a weak D call TRBD2 (5 bases). The CDR3 extends over 14 amino acids. Germline values: CDR1 SNHLY, CDR2 FYNNEI. The V end was cut by 8 bases, the J end by 6 bases, with 20 bases between. The CDR3: CASEPPRDLGEQYF. CDR3 DNA: TGTGCCAGCGAGCCCCCTCGGGATCTCGGCGAGCAGTACTTC.

The chain employs TRBV3-1 (or the pseudogene TRBV3-2) and TRBJ2-7, with 8 bases identical to TRBD1. The CDR3 is made up of 20 amino acids. The J segment lost 2 bases and the V segment lost 5 bases, leaving 23 bases of the junction unmatched. Germline assignment: CDR1 LGHDT and CDR2 YNNKEL (reference sequence). CDR3 DNA: TGTGCCAGCAGCTTCAGGGCCCGAGGCAGGGGGCCGACCCAACCCTACGAGCAGTACTTC. Protein product: CASSFRARGRGPTQPYEQYF.

The count of this clone is one. This rearrangement joins TRBV5-1 to TRBJ1-2; no firm D call. The CDR3 totals 16 residues. The V gene's germline CDR1 is SGHRS and CDR2 YFSETQ. Trimming took 0 bases from V and 0 from J, leaving 12 bases between them. CDR3 protein: CASSLETALSNYGYTF. CDR3 coding DNA: TGCGCCAGCAGCTTGGAAACAGCTCTCTCTAACTATGGCTACACCTTC.

The V and J genes are TRBV10-3 and TRBJ2-2; TRBD1 matches 9 bases. The CDR3 length is 14 residues. V shed 7 bases and J 3 bases; nucleotides not matched to a gene: 3. Looked up from germline, CDR1 is ENHRY and CDR2 is SYGVKD. CDR3 protein: CAIKGQGHTGELFF. The DNA of the CDR3 is TGTGCCATCAAGGGACAGGGACACACCGGGGAGCTGTTTTTT.

This chain links TRBV5-6 with TRBJ2-5, with 9 bases matching TRBD2. J gave up 3 bases and V 1 base, and 4 bases lay outside the gene matches. Germline lookup yields CDR1 SGHDT and CDR2 YYEEEE. The CDR3 spans 15 residues. CDR3 nucleotides: TGTGCCAGCAGCTTGTTAATAGCGGGGGAAGAGACCCAGTACTTC. Protein sequence: CASSLLIAGEETQYF.

This chain links TRBV6-2 or TRBV6-3 with TRBJ1-6; a weak D match, TRBD1 (5 bases). The CDR3 contains 14 residues. Germline V gives CDR1 MNHEY, CDR2 SVGEGT. Trimming pared 2 bases from V and 6 bases from J, leaving 8 bases between. In DNA form, the CDR3 reads TGTGCCAGCAGTTACCAGGGACTTAATTCACCCCTCCACTTT. It is translated as CASSYQGLNSPLHF.

The chain uses TRBV18 and TRBJ1-4; D gene ambiguous. Trimming left V 6 bases short and J 4 bases short, with 15 bases between. This CDR3 spans 15 amino acids. The germline gives CDR1 KGHSH, CDR2 LQKENI. CDR3 residues: CASSSGRSFNEKLFF. The CDR3 DNA reads TGTGCCAGCTCGTCCGGGAGATCCTTTAATGAAAAACTGTTTTTT. Combining the CDR3 with reference TRBV18 and TRBJ1-4 gives the whole variable domain NAGVMQNPRHLVRRRGQEARLRCSPMKGHSHVYWYRQLPEEGLKFMVYLQKENIIDESGMPKERFSAEFPKEGPSILRIQQVVRGDSAAYFCASSSGRSFNEKLFFGSGTQLSVL.

This chain connects TRBV7-8 to TRBJ1-1; TRBD1 matches 10 bases. V shed 5 bases, J shed 3 bases, and the junction held 6 bases outside the gene matches. The CDR3 extends over 15 amino acids. Germline V CDR1 and CDR2: SGHVS, FQNEAQ. The CDR3 here is CASSIRTGGYTEAFF. Written as DNA, the CDR3 is TGTGCCAGCAGCATCCGGACAGGGGGGTACACTGAAGCTTTCTTT.

The V gene is TRBV19, the J gene TRBJ1-5, with 9 bases that match TRBD1. Germline V lookup: CDR1 LNHDA, CDR2 SQIVND (reference sequence). The CDR3 runs to 17 residues. V lost 1 base and J lost 3; bases outside the gene matches: 7. DNA of the CDR3: TGTGCCAGTAGTATAGTGACAGGGGGTCTAAACAATCAGCCCCAGCATTTT. As protein: CASSIVTGGLNNQPQHF. Supplemented by reference TRBV19 and TRBJ1-5, the full variable domain reads DGGITQSPKYLFRKEGQNVTLSCEQNLNHDAMYWYRQDPGQGLRLIYYSQIVNDFQKGDIAEGYSVSREKKESFPLTVTSAQKNPTAFYLCASSIVTGGLNNQPQHFGDGTRLSIL.